Each of the 26 T cell receptor beta chains below was sequenced from the same sample in a study of radiotherapy plus CTLA-4 blockade in lung cancer. Using immunoSEQ multiplex PCR, the repertoire was profiled, and TCRdb retains in-frame clones only, with some absent. Of about 51,000 clones in the sample, around 79% were seen once. This specimen was peripheral blood, taken from a patient treated with radiotherapy plus ipilimumab. Source of these receptors: a human donor with non-small cell lung cancer who had a complete response to radiotherapy plus ipilimumab.

This sequence joins TRBV9 and TRBJ2-3, with 8 bases matching TRBD2. The germline CDR1 and CDR2 sequences are SGDLS and YYNGEE. The CDR3 runs 14 residues. V lost 0 bases to trimming and J lost 6 bases; unmatched junction nucleotides: 3. CDR3 DNA sequence: TGTGCCAGCAGCGTAGAGATAGCGGGGGATACGCAGTATTTT. Translating it yields CASSVEIAGDTQYF.

The chain joins TRBV18 to TRBJ1-2; the D is unclear. Deletions cut 2 bases from V and 6 bases from J, with 10 bases between. The CDR3 extends over 13 amino acids. Germline CDR1 is KGHSH and CDR2 is LQKENI. CDR3 bases: TGTGCCAGCTCACCAAACCCCACGGATGGCTACACCTTC. Translation gives CASSPNPTDGYTF.

This clone was recorded a few times. V is TRBV29-1 and J is TRBJ2-3, with TRBD2 matching over 10 bases. V lost 6 bases to trimming and J lost 1 base; unmatched junction nucleotides: 4. This CDR3 comprises 14 residues. Germline V CDR1 and CDR2: SQVTM, ANQGSEA. CDR3: CSVGTSAGTDTQYF. The CDR3 nucleotides are TGCAGCGTCGGGACTAGCGCCGGCACAGATACGCAGTATTTT.

V is TRBV18 and J is TRBJ1-1; unclear D gene. CDR3 length: 15 amino acids. Trimming cost V 0 bases and J 2 bases, with 10 bases left between them. Germline-derived CDR1 and CDR2 are KGHSH and LQKENI. The CDR3 loop reads CASSPPRRSNTEAFF. In DNA, the CDR3 is TGTGCCAGCTCACCACCGAGGCGGAGTAACACTGAAGCTTTCTTT.

V is TRBV29-1 and J is TRBJ2-7; perhaps TRBD2 as D (5 bases). The CDR3 totals 12 residues. V was trimmed by 5 bases and J by 0 bases, leaving 8 bases between them. Germline V gene lookup returns CDR1 SQVTM and CDR2 ANQGSEA. The CDR3 DNA reads TGCAGCGTTTCGGGGAGCTCCTACGAGCAGTACTTC. Protein sequence: CSVSGSSYEQYF.

This clone was recorded a few times. This sequence joins TRBV5-6 and TRBJ2-2; D not certain. V was pared by 1 base and J by 2 bases, with 9 bases between. Per germline, CDR1 SGHDT and CDR2 YYEEEE. The CDR3 is made up of 15 amino acids. This chain's CDR3 is CASSLWAENTGELFF. The CDR3 DNA reads as TGTGCCAGCAGCTTGTGGGCTGAAAACACCGGGGAGCTGTTTTTT.

The gene calls are TRBV4-3 and TRBJ1-2; D might be TRBD1 (6 bases). Looked up from germline, CDR1 is LGHNA and CDR2 is YSLEER. With 0 bases removed from V and 5 bases from J, the gap between germline ends came to 16 bases. The CDR3 is made up of 16 amino acids. The CDR3 DNA sequence: TGCGCCAGCAGCCAAGAGGGGCAGGGGTACGTTTATGGCTACACCTTC. Encoded protein: CASSQEGQGYVYGYTF.

The chain is built from TRBV19 and TRBJ2-1, with D perhaps TRBD1 (6 bases). CDR3 length equals 15 residues. The V end lost 7 bases, the J end lost 7 bases, and 20 bases lay between the germline ends. Per germline, CDR1 LNHDA and CDR2 SQIVND (reference sequence). Here the CDR3 DNA reads TGTGCCAGTAAACAGGGCAGGGGTACGCAGAATGAGCAGTTCTTC. It codes for CASKQGRGTQNEQFF.

The chain recombines TRBV29-1 with TRBJ1-3, with TRBD1 matching 10 bases. The CDR3 has 13 amino acids. Per the germline V gene, CDR1 is SQVTM and CDR2 is ANQGSEA. Germline trimming cut 8 bases from V and 3 bases from J; bases unmatched to any gene: 4. CDR3 region: CSIGTGVGNTIYF. For the CDR3, the DNA is TGCAGCATCGGGACAGGGGTTGGAAACACCATATATTTT. Drawing the rest from reference TRBV29-1 and TRBJ1-3, the complete variable domain is SAVISQKPSRDICQRGTSLTIQCQVDSQVTMMFWYRQQPGQSLTLIATANQGSEATYESGFVIDKFPISRPNLTFSTLTVSNMSPEDSSIYLCSIGTGVGNTIYFGEGSWLTVV.

The CDR3 DNA reads TGTGCCAGCAGTTTTTCCCGGGGATCCCGAGCTAACTATGGCTACACCTTC. Protein: CASSFSRGSRANYGYTF. The V call is TRBV27, the J call TRBJ1-2; no firm D call. The CDR3 runs to 17 residues. Trimming shortened V by 3 bases and J by 0 bases, and 17 bases separated the two germline ends. The germline CDR1 and CDR2 sequences are MNHEY and SMNVEV (reference sequence).

The rearrangement uses TRBV2 and TRBJ2-1; 10 nucleotides align to TRBD2. The CDR3 length is 16 residues. Germline-derived CDR1 and CDR2 are SNHLY and FYNNEI. V lost 8 bases and J lost 3; bases outside the gene matches: 10. CDR3 region: CASFSVLAGLYNEQFF. As DNA, the CDR3 is TGTGCCAGCTTTTCGGTACTAGCGGGGCTCTACAATGAGCAGTTCTTC.

This clone was observed a handful of times. This chain links TRBV4-3 with TRBJ1-3; D remains unclear. The V end lost 0 bases, the J end lost 7 bases, and 10 bases lay between the germline ends. The CDR3 extends over 14 amino acids. Germline lookup yields CDR1 LGHNA and CDR2 YSLEER. The CDR3 sequence is CASSQDRRGNTIYF. Here the CDR3 DNA reads TGCGCCAGCAGCCAAGACAGGCGAGGGAACACCATATATTTT.

The V call is TRBV30, the J call TRBJ1-2; D may be TRBD1 (6 bases). Germline assignment: CDR1 GTSNPN and CDR2 SVGIG (reference sequence). Between the trimmed V and J ends, which lost 2 bases and 0 bases, there was a span of 19 bases. The CDR3 length is 17 residues. CDR3 nucleotide sequence: TGTGCCTGGAGTCATCCCTGGGGACAACTTACTAACTATGGCTACACCTTC. Protein product: CAWSHPWGQLTNYGYTF.

A few counts support this clone. This rearrangement joins TRBV5-1 to TRBJ2-1; TRBD2 might be the D (6 bases). This CDR3 contains 16 residues. V shed 4 bases and J shed 0 bases, with 14 bases lying between them. Looked up from germline, CDR1 is SGHRS and CDR2 is YFSETQ. The CDR3 DNA reads as TGCGCCAGCAGCGAAGGGGACTGGAGCTCCTACAATGAGCAGTTCTTC. This gives the protein CASSEGDWSSYNEQFF.

The DNA of the CDR3 is TGTGCCAGCCGGGGACAGTTCCCCTTTGGAAACACCATATATTTT. As protein: CASRGQFPFGNTIYF. V usage is TRBV11-3 and J usage is TRBJ1-3, with 7 bases fitting TRBD1. CDR3 size: 15 residues. The germline CDR1 and CDR2 sequences are SGHNT and YENEEA. V shed 8 bases and J 3 bases; nucleotides not matched to a gene: 10.

The table lists this clone with a count of one. V gene TRBV7-6 combines with J gene TRBJ1-1, with D possibly TRBD1 on 5 matching bases. CDR3 length equals 15 residues. V lost 4 bases and J 1 base, leaving 13 bases between the germline ends. Germline V gives CDR1 SGHVS, CDR2 FNYEAQ. The CDR3 DNA reads as TGTGCCAGCAGCTATACTGACAGACCGAACACTGAAGCTTTCTTT. This translates into CASSYTDRPNTEAFF.

This clone was detected once. The J gene is TRBJ2-3, the V gene TRBV5-1; TRBD2 agrees at 13 bases. The V gene's germline CDR1 is SGHRS and CDR2 YFSETQ. The junction had 3 bases not matched to a gene; V was cut back by 5 bases and J by 3 bases. CDR3 length: 15 residues. The CDR3, as DNA: TGCGCCAGCAGGTCGGGACTAGCGGGAACAGATACGCAGTATTTT. This sequence encodes CASRSGLAGTDTQYF. The entire variable domain, with the rest obtained from reference TRBV5-1 and TRBJ2-3, is as follows: KAGVTQTPRYLIKTRGQQVTLSCSPISGHRSVSWYQQTPGQGLQFLFEYFSETQRNKGNFPGRFSGRQFSNSRSEMNVSTLELGDSALYLCASRSGLAGTDTQYFGPGTRLTVL.

The chain employs TRBV19 and TRBJ2-1; 11 bases are shared with TRBD2. The V and J ends lost 1 base and 6 bases, in that order; junction bases with no gene match: 2. Per germline, CDR1 LNHDA and CDR2 SQIVND (reference sequence). This CDR3 is 15 amino acids long. CDR3 DNA sequence: TGTGCCAGTAGTATAGCTGGGACTAGCGGCAATGAGCAGTTCTTC. Amino acid sequence: CASSIAGTSGNEQFF.

This sequence joins TRBV7-6 and TRBJ1-3; D gene uncertain. V lost 0 bases to trimming and J lost 0 bases, with 12 bases between them. Germline lookup yields CDR1 SGHVS and CDR2 FNYEAQ. There are 17 residues in the CDR3. The CDR3 here is CASSLARSIDSGNTIYF. In DNA form, the CDR3 reads TGTGCCAGCAGCTTAGCCCGGAGCATAGACTCTGGAAACACCATATATTTT.

This chain connects TRBV27 to TRBJ1-2; D might be TRBD1 (6 bases). The V and J ends lost 5 bases and 8 bases respectively, with 15 bases between them. Germline CDR1 MNHEY, CDR2 SMNVEV (reference sequence). This CDR3 contains 13 residues. CDR3 sequence: CASSIRQGRGYTF. DNA of the CDR3: TGTGCCAGCAGTATCCGCCAGGGGCGGGGCTACACCTTC.

This sequence joins TRBV7-2 and TRBJ2-3; 12 positions match TRBD2. This CDR3 contains 16 residues. The germline V gene encodes CDR1 SGHTA and CDR2 FQGNSA. V shed 5 bases, J shed 1 base, and the junction held 4 bases outside the gene matches. DNA of the CDR3: TGTGCCAGCAGCCCGACTAGCGGGGGCCGCACAGATACGCAGTATTTT. It specifies CASSPTSGGRTDTQYF.

This clone was counted only a few times. The chain is built from TRBV19 and TRBJ1-1; 7 bases are shared with TRBD1. CDR1 LNHDA and CDR2 SQIVND come from the germline V gene (reference sequence). The CDR3 has 13 amino acids. The V segment lost 8 bases and the J segment 5 bases; nucleotides outside the gene matches: 8. CDR3 region: CASGGQPRTEAFF. The CDR3 DNA is TGTGCCAGTGGGGGACAGCCACGAACTGAAGCTTTCTTT.

The chain couples TRBV18 to TRBJ2-1; 8 bases are a match to TRBD2. Germline V lookup: CDR1 KGHSH, CDR2 LQKENI. V was pared by 3 bases and J by 6 bases, with 13 bases of the junction left unmatched. The CDR3 is 17 amino acids. This CDR3 reads CASSPGEGGGHSNEQFF. The CDR3 DNA reads TGTGCCAGCTCACCCGGTGAGGGCGGGGGGCACAGCAATGAGCAGTTCTTC.

The CDR3 reads CAWSRPLQGQFF. CDR3 DNA: TGTGCCTGGAGTCGGCCCCTTCAGGGGCAGTTCTTC. The chain couples TRBV30 to TRBJ2-1; maybe TRBD1 (5 bases). CDR3 length equals 12 residues. Per the germline V gene, CDR1 is GTSNPN and CDR2 is SVGIG (reference sequence). The V gene lost 2 bases and the J gene lost 12 bases, with 14 bases spanning the gap.

This CDR3 reads CASSFQIGGAGVLYV. The CDR3 nucleotides read TGTGCCAGCAGCTTCCAAATCGGGGGGGCGGGAGTCTTGTACGTC. The V gene is TRBV11-3, the J gene TRBJ2-7, with 8 positions matching TRBD2. The CDR3 is 15 residues long. Germline assignment: CDR1 SGHNT and CDR2 YENEEA. The ends lost 3 bases at V and 12 bases at J; junction bases unmatched: 16.

The rearrangement uses TRBV2 and TRBJ1-5, with D possibly TRBD1 on 5 matching bases. Per germline, CDR1 SNHLY and CDR2 FYNNEI. V lost 7 bases and J lost 3, with 10 bases in between. The CDR3 runs to 13 residues. Here the CDR3 DNA reads TGTGCCAGCAAAACCAGGGACAATCAGCCCCAGCATTTT. This codes for CASKTRDNQPQHF.